These 13 T cell receptor beta chains originate from one sample sequenced in a study of T cell responses to AZD1222 COVID-19 vaccine. Clones were sequenced by immunoSEQ multiplex PCR, and TCRdb holds only the in-frame ones, with some missing. This table has about 180,000 clones, just over 90% appearing once. Specimen: peripheral blood, collected on day 0 of AZD1222 vaccination. The receptors derive from an adult in good health.

The J gene is TRBJ1-4, the V gene TRBV6-1; 7 nucleotides line up with TRBD1. This CDR3 spans 16 amino acids. V gave up 3 bases and J gave up 3 bases; unmatched junction bases: 7. CDR1 is MNHNS, CDR2 SASEGT, per germline. CDR3 DNA sequence: TGTGCCAGCAGTGAGAGTCCAGGACAGGCTAATGAAAAACTGTTTTTT. Translating gives CASSESPGQANEKLFF.

The V and J genes are TRBV24-1 and TRBJ2-1, with D hard to call. This CDR3 comprises 12 residues. The germline gives CDR1 KGHDR, CDR2 SFDVKD. With 11 bases removed from V and 0 bases from J, the gap between germline ends came to 7 bases. Here the CDR3 DNA reads TGTGCCAAACAAACCTCCTACAATGAGCAGTTCTTC. Its protein is CAKQTSYNEQFF.

This rearrangement joins TRBV7-9 to TRBJ2-5; TRBD1 is a possible D gene (6 bases). The germline V gene encodes CDR1 SEHNR and CDR2 FQNEAQ (reference sequence). The V gene lost 1 base and the J gene lost 2 bases, with 8 bases spanning the gap. The CDR3 spans 14 residues. The CDR3 protein is CASSLDGTQETQYF. CDR3 nucleotide sequence: TGTGCCAGCAGCTTAGATGGGACACAAGAGACCCAGTACTTC.

V is TRBV7-6 and J is TRBJ1-5, with D tentatively TRBD1 (5 bases). This CDR3 is built from 13 residues. Trimming left V 4 bases short and J 3 bases short, with 7 bases between. CDR1 and CDR2 from the germline V gene are SGHVS and FNYEAQ. As DNA, the CDR3 is TGTGCCAGCAGCTCAGGGTACAATCAGCCCCAGCATTTT. Its translation is CASSSGYNQPQHF.

The chain uses TRBV19 and TRBJ1-1, with TRBD1 identical over 8 bases. The germline V gene has CDR1 LNHDA and CDR2 SQIVND (reference sequence). Germline trimming cut 5 bases from V and 2 bases from J; bases unmatched to any gene: 10. The CDR3 covers 16 residues. For the CDR3, the DNA is TGTGCCAGTAGTCTACGATACGACAGGGGCAACACTGAAGCTTTCTTT. It specifies CASSLRYDRGNTEAFF.

The chain recombines TRBV5-1 with TRBJ2-4; no reliable D call. CDR1 and CDR2 from the germline V gene are SGHRS and YFSETQ. The V gene lost 1 base and the J gene lost 0 bases, with 8 bases spanning the gap. The CDR3 has 15 residues. The DNA for the CDR3 is TGCGCCAGCAGCTTGATCGGTGGAGCCAAAAACATTCAGTACTTC. As protein: CASSLIGGAKNIQYF.

CDR3 bases: TGCGCCAGCAGTCTTCAGGGGCCAAAAGAGGTGAACACTGAAGCTTTCTTT. Encoded protein: CASSLQGPKEVNTEAFF. The rearrangement links TRBV23-1 to TRBJ1-1; D perhaps matches TRBD1 (6 bases). TRBV23-1 has ORF status, its function being uncertain. The V end was cut by 4 bases, the J end by 0 bases, with 18 bases between. This CDR3 contains 17 residues.

This chain connects TRBV19 to TRBJ1-4; D uncertain. CDR1 LNHDA and CDR2 SQIVND come from the germline V gene (reference sequence). V was pared by 4 bases and J by 4 bases, with 16 bases between. CDR3 length: 16 amino acids. CDR3 sequence reads: CASSTRPARGNEKLFF. CDR3 nucleotide sequence: TGTGCCAGTAGTACCCGTCCGGCGAGAGGTAATGAAAAACTGTTTTTT.

The chain carries TRBV7-9 and TRBJ1-6, with D possibly TRBD1 on 6 matching bases. CDR1 and CDR2 from the germline V gene are SEHNR and FQNEAQ (reference sequence). The ends were cut back, 3 bases at V and 7 bases at J, with 16 bases in the middle. The length of the CDR3 is 16 residues. DNA of the CDR3: TGTGCCAGCAGCTTTAGGGGGGAGCTCGCGAATTCACCCCTCCACTTT. It codes for CASSFRGELANSPLHF.

This sequence joins TRBV19 and TRBJ2-7; 12 positions match TRBD2. The CDR3 extends over 15 amino acids. With 5 bases clipped from V and 1 base from J, the junction kept 3 bases outside the gene matches. Germline CDR1 LNHDA, CDR2 SQIVND (reference sequence). As DNA, the CDR3 is TGTGCCAGTAGTCTAGGACTAGCGGGATCCTACGAGCAGTACTTC. This encodes CASSLGLAGSYEQYF.

The gene calls are TRBV18 and TRBJ2-2; D possibly corresponds to TRBD1 (5 bases). V was trimmed by 3 bases and J by 5 bases, leaving 10 bases between them. The CDR3 has 14 residues. Germline V gene lookup returns CDR1 KGHSH and CDR2 LQKENI. CDR3 protein: CASSPATVTGELFF. In DNA, the CDR3 is TGTGCCAGCTCACCCGCGACAGTAACCGGGGAGCTGTTTTTT.

The rearrangement uses TRBV4-1 and TRBJ2-3; the D gene is possibly TRBD2 (5 bases). This CDR3 is 16 amino acids long. CDR1 and CDR2 (germline): MGHRA, YSYEKL. The V end was cut by 0 bases, the J end by 2 bases, with 12 bases between. This chain's CDR3 is CASSQDVGELTDTQYF. The CDR3 DNA reads as TGCGCCAGCAGCCAAGACGTCGGGGAGCTCACAGATACGCAGTATTTT.

This chain connects TRBV3-1 (or the pseudogene TRBV3-2) to TRBJ2-1; D tentatively fits TRBD1 or TRBD2 (5 bases each). The length of the CDR3 is 17 residues. V gave up 0 bases and J gave up 3 bases, with 15 bases separating them. The germline V gene encodes CDR1 LGHDT and CDR2 YNNKEL (reference sequence). The CDR3 is CASSQEVGGRFYNEQFF. Written as DNA, the CDR3 is TGTGCCAGCAGCCAAGAAGTTGGGGGTAGATTCTACAATGAGCAGTTCTTC.